The clone carrying this TCR beta chain was observed at least ten times. This specimen belongs to a study of regulatory T cells in long-lasting Graves disease. Arm-PCR of CDR3 regions with iRepertoire HTBI primers generated TCR beta libraries. A single record per CDR3 protein comes from TCRdb applying MiXCR to the multiplex PCR reads. This sample has under 300,000 distinct CDR3 sequences; about 20% occur once, and the top ten carry 11% to 15%. Time point defined: newly diagnosed GD, antithyroid drugs for less than 3 months. From PBMCs, RNA was extracted and then used to make the TCR library. This sample was shared with a second study, whose subject was T cells in Graves' hyperthyroidism and ophthalmopathy.

This specimen consisted of peripheral blood mononuclear cells (PBMCs), obtained at new diagnosis, from a patient treated with antithyroid drugs. This sequence was found in a woman between 25 and 40 years old with Graves disease.

The CDR3 region has the DNA TGTGCCAGCAGCTTGTCCGGGACACCAGAAGCTTTCTTT. This gives the protein CASSLSGTPEAFF. The chain combines TRBV5-6 with TRBJ1-1, with D possibly TRBD1 on 6 matching bases. CDR1 is SGHDT and CDR2 is YYEEEE in the germline V gene. Trimming shortened V by 1 base and J by 8 bases, and 12 bases separated the two germline ends. CDR3 size: 13 residues.